Below, one T cell receptor beta chain is given with its context. Antigen: not known. The data stem from a study of OX40 agonist ivuxolimab in advanced cancers. The study, taken as a whole, reports: Average numbers of expanded clones were greater in CD8+ T cells than in CD4+.

TCRdb's copy holds only in-frame clones and misses some; the assay was immunoSEQ multiplex PCR. Of about 26,000 clones detected, around 75% appear once; the ten largest clones hold about 15%. CDR1 is KGHSH and CDR2 is LQKENI in the germline V gene. This CDR3 is 13 amino acids long. V gave up 2 bases and J gave up 1 base, with 5 bases separating them. The chain joins TRBV18 to TRBJ1-1; D gene ambiguous. The clonotype originates from an adult with an advanced solid tumor such as melanoma, head and neck, liver or kidney cancer. The specimen comprised CD4+ or CD8+ T cells sorted from blood, sampled in a trial of the OX40 agonist ivuxolimab. The CDR3 sequence: CASSPGGNTEAFF. CDR3 DNA sequence: TGTGCCAGCTCACCAGGAGGGAACACTGAAGCTTTCTTT.